This TCR beta chain was profiled in a study of T cell responses to AZD1222 COVID-19 vaccine. The CDR3 totals 16 residues. CDR1 is MNHEY, CDR2 SMNVEV, per germline (reference sequence). Trimming removed 5 bases at V and 0 bases at J, with 16 bases between. Notes on the study in general: Baseline testing showed seropositivity in only six or seven AZD1222 recipients.

The protocol was immunoSEQ multiplex PCR, while the TCRdb copy is restricted to in-frame clones and leaves out a portion. Among roughly 150,000 clones listed, 90% to 95% were seen once. Of note for this clone: Antigen unknown.

The V gene is TRBV27, the J gene TRBJ2-5, with TRBD2 as a possible D gene (6 bases). Here the sequenced sample was peripheral blood, taken on day 0 of AZD1222 vaccination. The TCR comes from an adult in good health. CDR3 in amino acids: CASSTGDFPYQETQYF. The CDR3 nucleotides read TGTGCCAGCAGTACCGGGGACTTCCCATACCAAGAGACCCAGTACTTC.